This TCR beta chain was captured by sequencing in a study of identical twins. TCRdb used MiXCR to reprocess the 5' RACE reads, holding one entry per CDR3 protein. This table has under 900,000 distinct CDR3 sequences, 15% to 20% appearing once. Another study also made use of these data, one on T cells expressing NK-cell markers.

Sequencing used PBMCs. The sequence was collected from a woman aged 18-30 years in good health.

The CDR3 coding sequence is TGTGCCAGCAGTTATTATGGGGGGATAAATTCACCCCTCCACTTT. This encodes CASSYYGGINSPLHF. This chain uses TRBV6-5 with TRBJ1-6; maybe TRBD1 (5 bases). The CDR3 has 15 amino acids. Trimming stripped 3 bases from V and 7 bases from J, with 13 bases between. In germline, CDR1 is MNHEY, CDR2 SVGAGI.